This TCR beta chain was captured in a study of cytomegalovirus exposure and HLA in healthy donors. PCR amplification relied on 60 Vbeta primers (plus 13 Jbeta primers). Per the original data handling: An analysis that came later counted 80 million or so unique TCR beta chains, 10 million to 11 million shared. Clones were read by immunoSEQ multiplex PCR, and TCRdb kept only the in-frame ones, dropping some. V and J calls and clone size come straight from that table; D and trimming were deduced from the DNA. The sample shows about 25,000 clones, about four fifths of them seen only once. At sampling all donors were nominally healthy, likely with unrecorded immune exposures. CDR3 length: 15 amino acids. Deletions cut 5 bases from V and 1 base from J, with 11 bases between. Looked up from germline, CDR1 is SGHVS and CDR2 is FNYEAQ.

The clonotype comes from a male donor in good health and CMV-seronegative. Sequences were obtained from PBMCs. The rearrangement links TRBV7-6 to TRBJ1-4; possibly TRBD1 for D (5 bases). Here the CDR3 reads CASSPPGETNEKLFF. The CDR3 DNA follows: TGTGCCAGCAGCCCCCCGGGGGAAACTAATGAAAAACTGTTTTTT.